This TCR beta chain was sequenced during a study of glioma-infiltrating T cells after dendritic cell vaccination. In regard to this clone: Other DNA sequences from this sample encode an identical CDR3 as well.

The CDR3 sequence is 14 residues long. Trimming stripped 2 bases from V and 1 base from J, with 6 bases between. The V gene's germline CDR1 is SGHRS and CDR2 YFSETQ. Some clones are missing from TCRdb's copy, which holds only in-frame ones; the method was immunoSEQ multiplex PCR. In the table there are around 100,000 clones, roughly 80% of which are singletons. This receptor was obtained from a human donor with glioblastoma. Source: blood, taken before dendritic cell vaccination. V and J are TRBV5-1 and TRBJ2-2; possible D gene TRBD2, 5 bases. The CDR3 sequence is CASSFRGNTGELFF. DNA of the CDR3: TGCGCCAGCAGCTTCCGGGGGAACACCGGGGAGCTGTTTTTT.